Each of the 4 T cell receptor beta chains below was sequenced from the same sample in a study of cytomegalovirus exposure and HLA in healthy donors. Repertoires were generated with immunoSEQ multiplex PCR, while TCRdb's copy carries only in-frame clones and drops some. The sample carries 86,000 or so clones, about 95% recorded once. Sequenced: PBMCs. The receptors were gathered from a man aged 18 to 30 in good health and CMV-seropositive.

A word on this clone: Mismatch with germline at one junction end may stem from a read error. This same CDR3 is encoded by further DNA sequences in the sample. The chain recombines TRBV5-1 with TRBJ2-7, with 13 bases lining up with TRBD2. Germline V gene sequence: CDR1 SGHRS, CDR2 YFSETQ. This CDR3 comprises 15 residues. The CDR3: CASSLLAGGNYEQYF. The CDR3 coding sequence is TGCGCCAGCAGCTTACTAGCGGGAGGGAACTACGAGCAGTACTTT.

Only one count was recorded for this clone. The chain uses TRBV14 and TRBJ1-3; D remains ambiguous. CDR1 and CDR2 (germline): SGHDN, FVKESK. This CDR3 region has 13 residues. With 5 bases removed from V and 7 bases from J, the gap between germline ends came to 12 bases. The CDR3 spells CASSITRGNTIYF. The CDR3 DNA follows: TGTGCCAGCAGCATCACCCGGGGTAACACCATATATTTT.

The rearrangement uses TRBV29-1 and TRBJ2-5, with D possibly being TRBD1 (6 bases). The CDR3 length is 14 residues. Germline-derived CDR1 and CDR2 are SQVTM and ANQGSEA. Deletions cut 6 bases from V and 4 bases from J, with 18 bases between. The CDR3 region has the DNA TGCAGCGTCGTTAAAACTAGGGGGACAGAGACCCAGTACTTC. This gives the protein CSVVKTRGTETQYF.

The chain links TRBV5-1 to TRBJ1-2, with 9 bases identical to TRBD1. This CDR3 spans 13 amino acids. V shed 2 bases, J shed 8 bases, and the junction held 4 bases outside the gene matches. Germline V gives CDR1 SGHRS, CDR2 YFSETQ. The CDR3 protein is CASSLGDREGYTF. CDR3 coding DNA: TGCGCCAGCAGCTTAGGGGACAGGGAAGGCTACACCTTC.